This record concerns one T cell receptor beta chain sequence. Antigen unknown. This sample was taken from a study of memory CD4+ T cells and cytomegalovirus serostatus. General study points: The CMV-associated TCR signature appears largely within the CD4+ memory repertoire.

Assay used: immunoSEQ multiplex PCR; TCRdb lists only in-frame clones, some missing. The sample contains some 50,000 clones, 70% to 80% of which appear only once. Single viable CD3+CD4+CD8-CD45RO+ cells were sorted as the memory CD4+ T cells. Germline CDR1 and CDR2: SGHNT and YYREEE (reference sequence). The V gene lost 4 bases and the J gene lost 0 bases, with 16 bases spanning the gap. This CDR3 has 16 amino acids. This clonotype was sampled from an adult in good health and CMV-seronegative. The rearrangement links TRBV5-4 to TRBJ1-2, with D perhaps matching TRBD1 (5 bases). Sequencing was carried out using memory CD4+ T cells from blood. CDR3 bases: TGTGCCAGCAGCCGGAATGCCGGGACCACTAACTATGGCTACACCTTC. It yields the protein CASSRNAGTTNYGYTF.